Listed here are 30 T cell receptor beta chains from one sample, sequenced in a study of monozygotic twins with inflammatory bowel disease. TCRdb re-called the 5' RACE reads and gives one entry per CDR3 protein, without DNA. The sample table sets out 90,000 to 110,000 distinct CDR3 sequences. Material: blood. The receptors stem from a human donor with ulcerative colitis or Crohn's disease, or a healthy co-twin of an affected twin (not recorded which).

This chain uses TRBV20-1 with TRBJ2-3; TCRdb proposes TRBD1, but this gene call is untestable without DNA. CDR1 is DFQATT, CDR2 SNEGSKA, per germline (reference sequence). The CDR3 contains 12 residues. The CDR3 is CSRGTSTNTQYF.

V gene TRBV15 combines with J gene TRBJ1-1. The CDR3 runs 13 residues. Looked up from germline, CDR1 is LNHNV and CDR2 is YYDKDF (reference sequence). The CDR3 spells CATSRGADTEAFF.

This sequence joins TRBV2 and TRBJ2-3; TCRdb designates TRBD1, a call that cannot be tested without DNA. CDR1 and CDR2 (germline): SNHLY, FYNNEI. CDR3 length: 15 residues. CDR3 sequence: CATLTDTESTDTQYF.

The J gene is TRBJ2-6, the V gene TRBV10-3. Germline CDR1 and CDR2: ENHRY and SYGVKD. CDR3 length: 15 amino acids. This chain's CDR3 is CAISGTGPGANVLTF.

This rearrangement joins TRBV7-3 to TRBJ2-7; TCRdb outputs TRBD1, but without DNA this stays unchecked. Germline V lookup: CDR1 SGHTA, CDR2 FQGTGA. The CDR3 sequence is 18 residues long. This CDR3 reads CASSLGPGQGFPPYEQYF.

The chain has TRBV20-1 and TRBJ2-1; as DNA is missing, the TRBD1 call by TCRdb cannot be tested. This CDR3 region has 15 residues. Germline assignment: CDR1 DFQATT and CDR2 SNEGSKA (reference sequence). The CDR3 region is CSAPVGGAHNNEQFF.

The rearrangement uses TRBV11-2 and TRBJ2-1; lacking DNA, the TRBD1 call made by TCRdb goes unchecked. This CDR3 has 15 amino acids. CDR1 and CDR2 (germline): SGHAT, FQNNGV. The CDR3 loop reads CASSLGQGPYNEQFF. Full variable domain (missing parts from reference TRBV11-2 and TRBJ2-1): EAGVAQSPRYKIIEKRQSVAFWCNPISGHATLYWYQQILGQGPKLLIQFQNNGVVDDSQLPKDRFSAERLKGVDSTLKIQPAKLEDSAVYLCASSLGQGPYNEQFFGPGTRLTVL.

The V gene is TRBV5-6, the J gene TRBJ1-2. The CDR3 runs to 12 residues. Germline-derived CDR1 and CDR2 are SGHDT and YYEEEE. CDR3 sequence reads: CASSLTAGGYTF.

This sequence joins TRBV12-3 or TRBV12-4 and TRBJ2-2; TCRdb lists TRBD1, though no DNA is available to test this call. This CDR3 contains 21 residues. This CDR3 reads CASSLALLRGGRGVNTGELFF.

The genes are TRBV7-9 and TRBJ1-4. Germline values: CDR1 SEHNR, CDR2 FQNEAQ (reference sequence). The CDR3 spans 16 residues. CDR3 region: CASSATDSGTNEKLFF. The variable domain in full, with the rest retrieved from reference TRBV7-9 and TRBJ1-4, is DTGVSQNPRHKITKRGQNVTFRCDPISEHNRLYWYRQTLGQGPEFLTYFQNEAQLEKSRLLSDRFSAERPKGSFSTLEIQRTEQGDSAMYLCASSATDSGTNEKLFFGSGTQLSVL.

Considering frequency, this clonotype is medium-sized. The chain combines TRBV7-9 with TRBJ2-1. Germline CDR1 is SEHNR and CDR2 is FQNEAQ (reference sequence). The CDR3 covers 13 residues. CDR3 sequence reads: CATAANTWGEQFF.

The chain employs TRBV5-6 and TRBJ1-2; the TCRdb D gene call, TRBD1, has no DNA to confirm it. The CDR3 is made up of 13 amino acids. From germline, CDR1 is SGHDT and CDR2 YYEEEE. This CDR3 reads CASSLGQSYGYTF.

This CDR3 reads CASTRSLTDTQYF. The chain uses TRBV18 and TRBJ2-3; TCRdb's D call of TRBD1 is untestable without DNA. The length of the CDR3 is 13 residues. Germline V gives CDR1 KGHSH, CDR2 LQKENI. Full variable domain (rest looked up from reference TRBV18 and TRBJ2-3): NAGVMQNPRHLVRRRGQEARLRCSPMKGHSHVYWYRQLPEEGLKFMVYLQKENIIDESGMPKERFSAEFPKEGPSILRIQQVVRGDSAAYFCASTRSLTDTQYFGPGTRLTVL.

The chain is built from TRBV11-3 and TRBJ2-2; the TCRdb call, TRBD1, lacks DNA for checking. Germline CDR1 reads SGHNT; CDR2 reads YENEEA. CDR3 size: 14 residues. The CDR3 region is CASSLMGAAGELFF.

The CDR3 region is CASSEGHSYEQYF. This chain links TRBV7-8 with TRBJ2-7; without DNA, the TCRdb call of TRBD1 cannot be checked. The CDR3 loop spans 13 amino acids. Germline CDR1 reads SGHVS; CDR2 reads FQNEAQ.

CDR3 sequence: CASSPRGSYGYTF. The chain links TRBV7-9 to TRBJ1-2; lacking DNA, the TRBD1 call made by TCRdb goes unchecked. Germline-derived CDR1 and CDR2 are SEHNR and FQNEAQ (reference sequence). CDR3 length: 13 amino acids.

The chain carries TRBV2 and TRBJ2-7; checking the TCRdb D call of TRBD2 is not possible without DNA. This CDR3 region has 15 residues. CDR1 SNHLY and CDR2 FYNNEI come from the germline V gene. The CDR3 region is CASSGGLVLTYEQYF.

The chain employs TRBV21-1 and TRBJ1-4; the TRBD1 assignment by TCRdb is unverifiable without DNA. TRBV21-1 is a known pseudogene. The CDR3 runs to 17 residues. CDR3 sequence reads: CASSNGGGTTRNEKLFF.

This chain links TRBV19 with TRBJ2-1; TCRdb lists TRBD1, though no DNA is available to test this call. Germline loops: CDR1 LNHDA, CDR2 SQIVND (reference sequence). The CDR3 length is 16 residues. CDR3 in amino acids: CASSRITGGSYNEQFF.

The chain employs TRBV28 and TRBJ1-5; no DNA is available, so the TRBD1 call from TCRdb remains unchecked. The CDR3 length is 13 residues. Germline CDR1 MDHEN, CDR2 SYDVKM. The CDR3 loop is CASTLQGYQPQHF.

The V gene is TRBV9, the J gene TRBJ1-1; checking the TCRdb D call of TRBD1 is not possible without DNA. The CDR3 has 13 amino acids. Per the germline V gene, CDR1 is SGDLS and CDR2 is YYNGEE. The CDR3 sequence: CASSQGDLTEAFF.

The chain recombines TRBV12-3 or TRBV12-4 with TRBJ2-1; TCRdb selects TRBD1, and the lack of DNA leaves this call unchecked. The CDR3 loop spans 13 amino acids. The CDR3 here is CASSPDREDEQFF.

V gene TRBV12-3 or TRBV12-4 combines with J gene TRBJ2-3; TCRdb lists TRBD1, though no DNA is available to test this call. The CDR3 length is 15 residues. The CDR3: CASSLRGGRADTQYF.

V gene TRBV20-1 combines with J gene TRBJ2-1; TCRdb selects TRBD2, and the lack of DNA leaves this call unchecked. The CDR3 spans 17 residues. Germline CDR1 and CDR2: DFQATT and SNEGSKA (reference sequence). The chain's CDR3 is CSARARLAGANDQWQFF.

V gene TRBV28 combines with J gene TRBJ2-7. Germline V lookup: CDR1 MDHEN, CDR2 SYDVKM. This CDR3 is built from 14 residues. This CDR3 reads CASRRTGGSYEQYF.

The genes are TRBV7-2 and TRBJ1-6. This CDR3 contains 15 residues. Germline CDR1 SGHTA, CDR2 FQGNSA. CDR3 region: CASSLSGLTDSPLHF.

The chain couples TRBV19 to TRBJ2-7; TCRdb's D call, TRBD1, is unchecked because there is no DNA. Germline V gene sequence: CDR1 LNHDA, CDR2 SQIVND (reference sequence). The CDR3 is 14 amino acids. This CDR3 is CASGVDRGPYEQYF.

The gene calls are TRBV5-1 and TRBJ1-2; TCRdb names TRBD1, which stays unverified in the absence of DNA. Per the germline V gene, CDR1 is SGHRS and CDR2 is YFSETQ. The CDR3 totals 15 residues. The CDR3 loop reads CASSLAPDREYGYTF.

The rearrangement uses TRBV5-1 and TRBJ2-3; the TCRdb call, TRBD2, lacks DNA for checking. Per the germline V gene, CDR1 is SGHRS and CDR2 is YFSETQ. The CDR3 consists of 15 residues. CDR3 sequence reads: CASSLAAGGTDTQYF.

The chain has TRBV12-3 or TRBV12-4 and TRBJ1-1. CDR3 length: 15 amino acids. The CDR3 protein is CASSALRVMNTEAFF.